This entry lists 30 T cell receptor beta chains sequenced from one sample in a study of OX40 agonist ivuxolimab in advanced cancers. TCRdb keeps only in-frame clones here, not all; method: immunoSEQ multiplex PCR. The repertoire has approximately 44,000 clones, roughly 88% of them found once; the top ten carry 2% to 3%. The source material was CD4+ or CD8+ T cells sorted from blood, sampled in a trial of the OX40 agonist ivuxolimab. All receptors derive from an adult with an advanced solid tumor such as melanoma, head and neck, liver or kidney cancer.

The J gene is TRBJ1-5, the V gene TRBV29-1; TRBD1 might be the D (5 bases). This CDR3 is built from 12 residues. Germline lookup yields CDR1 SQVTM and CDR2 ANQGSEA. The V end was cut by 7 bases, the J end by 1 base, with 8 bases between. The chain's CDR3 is CSAGNSNQPQHF. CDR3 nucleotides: TGCAGCGCAGGGAACAGCAATCAGCCCCAGCATTTT. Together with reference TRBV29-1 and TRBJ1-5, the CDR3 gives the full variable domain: SAVISQKPSRDICQRGTSLTIQCQVDSQVTMMFWYRQQPGQSLTLIATANQGSEATYESGFVIDKFPISRPNLTFSTLTVSNMSPEDSSIYLCSAGNSNQPQHFGDGTRLSIL.

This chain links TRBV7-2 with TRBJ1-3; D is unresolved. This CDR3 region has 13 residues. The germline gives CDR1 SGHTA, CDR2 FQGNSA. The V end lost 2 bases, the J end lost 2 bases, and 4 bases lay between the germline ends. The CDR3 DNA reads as TGTGCCAGCAGCTTACTGGCTGGAAACACCATATATTTT. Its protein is CASSLLAGNTIYF.

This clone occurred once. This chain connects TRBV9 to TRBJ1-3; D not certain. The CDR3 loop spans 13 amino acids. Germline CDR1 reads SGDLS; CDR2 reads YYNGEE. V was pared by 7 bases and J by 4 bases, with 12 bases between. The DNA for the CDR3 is TGTGCCAGCGGTCCTCTCACGGGAAACACCATATATTTT. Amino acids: CASGPLTGNTIYF.

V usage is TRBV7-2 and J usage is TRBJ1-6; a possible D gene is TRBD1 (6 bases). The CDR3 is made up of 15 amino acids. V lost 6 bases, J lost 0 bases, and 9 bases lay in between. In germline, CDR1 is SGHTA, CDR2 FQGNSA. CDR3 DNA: TGTGCCAGCAGATCGGACAGCTCCTATAATTCACCCCTCCACTTT. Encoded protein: CASRSDSSYNSPLHF. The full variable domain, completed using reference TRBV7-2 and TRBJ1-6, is GAGVSQSPSNKVTEKGKDVELRCDPISGHTALYWYRQSLGQGLEFLIYFQGNSAPDKSGLPSDRFSAERTGGSVSTLTIQRTQQEDSAVYLCASRSDSSYNSPLHFGNGTRLTVT.

CDR3 residues: CSVEGNYGYTF. Here the CDR3 DNA reads TGCAGCGTTGAAGGGAACTATGGCTACACCTTC. The chain combines TRBV29-1 with TRBJ1-2, with D hard to call. The CDR3 contains 11 residues. V gave up 1 base and J gave up 2 bases, with 2 bases separating them. Germline V lookup: CDR1 SQVTM, CDR2 ANQGSEA.

The DNA for the CDR3 is TGTGCCAGCTCACCACCGGAATATAGGGGGAACACCATATATTTT. Its protein product is CASSPPEYRGNTIYF. The gene calls are TRBV18 and TRBJ1-3, with a tentative D call TRBD1 (6 bases). This CDR3 has 15 amino acids. Germline V gives CDR1 KGHSH, CDR2 LQKENI. V was clipped by 0 bases and J by 7 bases, with 13 bases between them.

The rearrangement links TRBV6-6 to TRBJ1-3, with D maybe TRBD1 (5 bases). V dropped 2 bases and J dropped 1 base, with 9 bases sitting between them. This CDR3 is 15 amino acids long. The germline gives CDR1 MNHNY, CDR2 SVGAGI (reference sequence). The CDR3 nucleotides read TGTGCCAGCAGTTACGAGGGGATATCTGGAAACACCATATATTTT. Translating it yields CASSYEGISGNTIYF.

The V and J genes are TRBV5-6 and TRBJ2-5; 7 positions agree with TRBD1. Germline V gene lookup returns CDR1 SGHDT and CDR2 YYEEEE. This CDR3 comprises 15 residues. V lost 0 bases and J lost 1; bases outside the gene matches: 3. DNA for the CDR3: TGTGCCAGCAGCTTGGAAGGGGGCTTCCAAGAGACCCAGTACTTC. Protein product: CASSLEGGFQETQYF.

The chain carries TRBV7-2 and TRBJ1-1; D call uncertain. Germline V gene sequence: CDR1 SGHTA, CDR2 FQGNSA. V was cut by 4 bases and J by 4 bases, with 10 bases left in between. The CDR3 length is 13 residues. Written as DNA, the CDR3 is TGTGCCAGCAGCTCACGCGGGATCACTGAAGCTTTCTTT. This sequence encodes CASSSRGITEAFF.

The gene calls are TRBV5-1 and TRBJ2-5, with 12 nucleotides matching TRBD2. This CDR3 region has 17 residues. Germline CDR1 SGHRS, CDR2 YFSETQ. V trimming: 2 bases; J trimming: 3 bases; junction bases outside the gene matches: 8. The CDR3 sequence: CASSLRPGLAGEETQYF. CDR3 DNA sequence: TGCGCCAGCAGCTTAAGGCCGGGACTAGCGGGTGAAGAGACCCAGTACTTC.

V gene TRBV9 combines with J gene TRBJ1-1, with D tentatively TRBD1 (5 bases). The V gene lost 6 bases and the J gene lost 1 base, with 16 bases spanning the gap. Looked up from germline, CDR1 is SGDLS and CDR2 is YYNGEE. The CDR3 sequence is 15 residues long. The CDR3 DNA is TGTGCCAGCACTGGGGGAGCGCCAGGGAACACTGAAGCTTTCTTT. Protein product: CASTGGAPGNTEAFF.

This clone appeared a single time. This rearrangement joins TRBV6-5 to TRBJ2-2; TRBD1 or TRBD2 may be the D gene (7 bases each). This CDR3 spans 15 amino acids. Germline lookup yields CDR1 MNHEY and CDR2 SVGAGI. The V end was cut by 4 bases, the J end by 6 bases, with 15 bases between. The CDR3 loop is CASSSDREGSGELFF. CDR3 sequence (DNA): TGTGCCAGCAGTTCCGACAGGGAGGGGTCCGGGGAGCTGTTTTTT.

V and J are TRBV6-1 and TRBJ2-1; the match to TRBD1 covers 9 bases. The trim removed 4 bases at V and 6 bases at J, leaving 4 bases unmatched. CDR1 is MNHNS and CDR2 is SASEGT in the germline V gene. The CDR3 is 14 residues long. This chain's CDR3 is CASSGWDRANEQFF. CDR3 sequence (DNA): TGTGCCAGCAGTGGATGGGACAGGGCCAATGAGCAGTTCTTC.

The CDR3, as DNA: TGTGCCAGCAGCTTAGTGACAGGGTCCTACGAGCAGTACTTC. Amino acid sequence: CASSLVTGSYEQYF. The chain has TRBV7-9 and TRBJ2-7; 7 bases fit TRBD1. In germline, CDR1 is SEHNR, CDR2 FQNEAQ (reference sequence). J gave up 1 base and V 1 base, and 1 base lay outside the gene matches. The CDR3 covers 14 residues. The full variable domain, its missing parts supplied by reference TRBV7-9 and TRBJ2-7, is DTGVSQNPRHKITKRGQNVTFRCDPISEHNRLYWYRQTLGQGPEFLTYFQNEAQLEKSRLLSDRFSAERPKGSFSTLEIQRTEQGDSAMYLCASSLVTGSYEQYFGPGTRLTVT.

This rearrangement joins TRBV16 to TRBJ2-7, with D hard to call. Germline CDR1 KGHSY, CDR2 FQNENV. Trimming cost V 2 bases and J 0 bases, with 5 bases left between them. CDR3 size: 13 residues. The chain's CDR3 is CASSQGNSYEQYF. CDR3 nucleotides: TGTGCCAGCAGCCAAGGGAACTCCTACGAGCAGTACTTC.

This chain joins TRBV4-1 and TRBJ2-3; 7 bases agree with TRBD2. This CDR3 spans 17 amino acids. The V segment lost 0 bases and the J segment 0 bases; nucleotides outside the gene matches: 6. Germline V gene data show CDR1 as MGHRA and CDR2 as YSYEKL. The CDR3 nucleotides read TGCGCCAGCAGCCAAGAACCTAGCGGATATAGCACAGATACGCAGTATTTT. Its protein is CASSQEPSGYSTDTQYF.

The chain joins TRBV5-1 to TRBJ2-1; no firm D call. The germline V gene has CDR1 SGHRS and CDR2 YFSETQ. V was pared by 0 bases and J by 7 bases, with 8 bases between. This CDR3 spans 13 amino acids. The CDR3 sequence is CASSLEADNEQFF. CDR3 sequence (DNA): TGCGCCAGCAGCTTGGAGGCGGATAATGAGCAGTTCTTC. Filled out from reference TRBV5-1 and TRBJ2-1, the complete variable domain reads KAGVTQTPRYLIKTRGQQVTLSCSPISGHRSVSWYQQTPGQGLQFLFEYFSETQRNKGNFPGRFSGRQFSNSRSEMNVSTLELGDSALYLCASSLEADNEQFFGPGTRLTVL.

The CDR3 sequence is CASRPGQNSGNTIYF. CDR3 bases: TGTGCCAGTAGACCGGGACAGAACTCTGGAAACACCATATATTTT. This sequence joins TRBV19 and TRBJ1-3; 7 bases are a match to TRBD1. This CDR3 has 15 residues. With V trimmed by 6 bases and J by 0 bases, 5 bases remained unmatched. Germline V gene lookup returns CDR1 LNHDA and CDR2 SQIVND (reference sequence).

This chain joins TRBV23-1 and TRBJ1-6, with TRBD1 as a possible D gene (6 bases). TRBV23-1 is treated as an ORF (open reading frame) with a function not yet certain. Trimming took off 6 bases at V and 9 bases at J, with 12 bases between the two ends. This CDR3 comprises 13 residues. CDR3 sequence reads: CASRQGESSPLHF. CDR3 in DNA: TGCGCCAGCAGACAGGGTGAAAGTTCACCCCTCCACTTT.

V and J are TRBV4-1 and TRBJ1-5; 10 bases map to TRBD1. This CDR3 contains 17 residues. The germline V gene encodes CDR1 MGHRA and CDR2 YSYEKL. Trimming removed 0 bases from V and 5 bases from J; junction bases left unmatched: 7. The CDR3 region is CASSQDERQGADQPQHF. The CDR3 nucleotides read TGCGCCAGCAGCCAAGATGAACGACAGGGGGCAGATCAGCCCCAGCATTTT.

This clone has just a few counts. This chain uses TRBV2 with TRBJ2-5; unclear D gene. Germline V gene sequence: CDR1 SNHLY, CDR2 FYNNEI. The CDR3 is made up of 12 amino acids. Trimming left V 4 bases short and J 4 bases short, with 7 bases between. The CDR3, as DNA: TGTGCCAGCAGTGTCCGACGAGAGACCCAGTACTTC. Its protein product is CASSVRRETQYF.

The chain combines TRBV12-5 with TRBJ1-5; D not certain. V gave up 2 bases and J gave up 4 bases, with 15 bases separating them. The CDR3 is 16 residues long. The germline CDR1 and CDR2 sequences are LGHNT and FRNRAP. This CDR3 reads CASGLFSGLGNQPQHF. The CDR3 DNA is TGTGCTAGTGGTTTGTTCTCCGGGCTAGGGAATCAGCCCCAGCATTTT.

CDR3 nucleotides: TGTGCCAGCCGGACAGGACCGACGCCCGTCCTCCACTTT. Residues: CASRTGPTPVLHF. This rearrangement joins TRBV28 to TRBJ1-6; 7 bases align to TRBD1. Trimming cost V 8 bases and J 15 bases; bases outside gene matches: 13. Germline lookup yields CDR1 MDHEN and CDR2 SYDVKM. This CDR3 has 13 residues.

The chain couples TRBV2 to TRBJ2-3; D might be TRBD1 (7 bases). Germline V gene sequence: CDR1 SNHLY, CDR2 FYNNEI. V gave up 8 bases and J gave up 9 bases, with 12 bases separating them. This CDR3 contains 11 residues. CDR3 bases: TGTGCCAGCCACCAGGGGGGAACGCAGTATTTT. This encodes CASHQGGTQYF.

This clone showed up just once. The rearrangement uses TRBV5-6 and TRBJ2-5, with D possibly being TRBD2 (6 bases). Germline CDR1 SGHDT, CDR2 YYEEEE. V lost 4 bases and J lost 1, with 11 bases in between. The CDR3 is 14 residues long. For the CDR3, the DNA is TGTGCCAGCAGCCGCGGGACTCCCCAAGAGACCCAGTACTTC. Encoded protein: CASSRGTPQETQYF.

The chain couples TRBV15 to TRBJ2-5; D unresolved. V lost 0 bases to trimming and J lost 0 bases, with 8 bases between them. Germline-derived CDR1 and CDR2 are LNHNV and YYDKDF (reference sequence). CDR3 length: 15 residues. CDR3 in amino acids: CATSRDGMYQETQYF. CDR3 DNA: TGTGCCACCAGCAGAGATGGGATGTACCAAGAGACCCAGTACTTC.

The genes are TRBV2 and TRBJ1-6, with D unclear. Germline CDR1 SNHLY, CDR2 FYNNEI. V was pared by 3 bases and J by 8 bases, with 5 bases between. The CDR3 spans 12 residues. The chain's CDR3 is CASSDGYSPLHF. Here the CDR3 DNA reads TGTGCCAGCAGTGATGGTTATTCACCCCTCCACTTT.

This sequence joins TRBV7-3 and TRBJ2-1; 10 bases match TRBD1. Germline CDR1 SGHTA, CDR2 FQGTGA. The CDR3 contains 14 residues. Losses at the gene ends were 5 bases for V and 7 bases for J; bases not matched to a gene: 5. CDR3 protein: CASSIGQGENEQFF. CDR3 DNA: TGTGCCAGCAGCATAGGACAGGGGGAGAATGAGCAGTTCTTC.

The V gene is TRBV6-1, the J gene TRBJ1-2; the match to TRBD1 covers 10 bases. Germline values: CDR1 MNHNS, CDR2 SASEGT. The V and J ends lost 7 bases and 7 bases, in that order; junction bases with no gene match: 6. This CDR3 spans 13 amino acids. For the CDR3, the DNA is TGTGCCAGCACGGGACAGGGGCATTCTGGCTACACCTTC. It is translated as CASTGQGHSGYTF.

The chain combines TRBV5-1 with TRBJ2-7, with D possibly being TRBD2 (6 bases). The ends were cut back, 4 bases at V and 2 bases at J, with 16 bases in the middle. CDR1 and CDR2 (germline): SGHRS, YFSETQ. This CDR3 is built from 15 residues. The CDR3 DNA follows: TGCGCCAGCAGCAAGGATAGCGGATCGACCTACGAGCAGTACTTC. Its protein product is CASSKDSGSTYEQYF.